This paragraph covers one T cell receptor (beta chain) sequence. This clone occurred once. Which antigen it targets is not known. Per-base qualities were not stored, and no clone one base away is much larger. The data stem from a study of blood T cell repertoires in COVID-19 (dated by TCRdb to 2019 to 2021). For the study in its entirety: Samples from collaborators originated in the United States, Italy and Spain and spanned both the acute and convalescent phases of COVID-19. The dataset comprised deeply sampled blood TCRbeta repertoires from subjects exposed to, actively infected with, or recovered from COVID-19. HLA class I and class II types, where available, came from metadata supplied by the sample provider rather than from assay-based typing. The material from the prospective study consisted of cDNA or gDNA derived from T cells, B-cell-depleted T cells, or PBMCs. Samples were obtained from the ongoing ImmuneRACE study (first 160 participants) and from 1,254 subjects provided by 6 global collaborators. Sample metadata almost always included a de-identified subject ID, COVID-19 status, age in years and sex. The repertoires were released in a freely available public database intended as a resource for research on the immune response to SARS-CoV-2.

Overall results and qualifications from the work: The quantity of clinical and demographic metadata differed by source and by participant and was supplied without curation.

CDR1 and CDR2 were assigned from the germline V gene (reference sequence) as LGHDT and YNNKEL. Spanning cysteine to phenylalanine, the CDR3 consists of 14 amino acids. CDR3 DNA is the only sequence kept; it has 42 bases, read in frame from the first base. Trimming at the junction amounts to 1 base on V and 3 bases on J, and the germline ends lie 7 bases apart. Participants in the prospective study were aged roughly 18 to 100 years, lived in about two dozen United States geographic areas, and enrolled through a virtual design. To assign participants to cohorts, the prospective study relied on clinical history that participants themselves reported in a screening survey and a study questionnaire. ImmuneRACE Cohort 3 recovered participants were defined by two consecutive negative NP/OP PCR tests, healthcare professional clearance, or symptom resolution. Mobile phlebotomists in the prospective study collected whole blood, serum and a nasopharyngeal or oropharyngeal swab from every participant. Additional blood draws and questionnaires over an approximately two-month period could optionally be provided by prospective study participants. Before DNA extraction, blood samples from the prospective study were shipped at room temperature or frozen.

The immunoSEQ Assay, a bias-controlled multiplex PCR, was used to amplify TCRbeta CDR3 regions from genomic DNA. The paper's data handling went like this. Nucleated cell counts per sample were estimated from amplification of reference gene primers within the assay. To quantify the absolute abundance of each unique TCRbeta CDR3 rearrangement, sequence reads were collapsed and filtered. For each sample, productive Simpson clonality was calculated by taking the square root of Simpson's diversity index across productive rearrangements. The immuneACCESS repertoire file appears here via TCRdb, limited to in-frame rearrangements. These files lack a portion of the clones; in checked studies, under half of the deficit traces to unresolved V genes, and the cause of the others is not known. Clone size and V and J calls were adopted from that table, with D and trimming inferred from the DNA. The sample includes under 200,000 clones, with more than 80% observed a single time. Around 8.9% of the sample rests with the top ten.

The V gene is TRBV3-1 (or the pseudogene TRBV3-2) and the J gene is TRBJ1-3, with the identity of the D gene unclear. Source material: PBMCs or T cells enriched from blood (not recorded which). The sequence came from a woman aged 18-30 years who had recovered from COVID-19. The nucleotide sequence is TGTGCCAGCAGCCAAGGGTCAGGTGGAAACACCATATATTTT. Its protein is CASSQGSGGNTIYF.